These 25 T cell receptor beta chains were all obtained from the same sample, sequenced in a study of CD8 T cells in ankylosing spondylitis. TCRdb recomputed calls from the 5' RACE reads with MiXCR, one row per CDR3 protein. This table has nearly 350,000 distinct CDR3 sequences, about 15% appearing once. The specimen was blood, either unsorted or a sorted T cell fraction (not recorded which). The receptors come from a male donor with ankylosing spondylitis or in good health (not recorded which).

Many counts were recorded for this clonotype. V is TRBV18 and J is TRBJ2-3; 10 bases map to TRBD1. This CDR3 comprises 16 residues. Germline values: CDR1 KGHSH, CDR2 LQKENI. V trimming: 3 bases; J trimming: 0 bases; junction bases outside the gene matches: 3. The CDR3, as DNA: TGTGCCAGCTCACCGGGACAGGGGACGAGCACAGATACGCAGTATTTT. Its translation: CASSPGQGTSTDTQYF.

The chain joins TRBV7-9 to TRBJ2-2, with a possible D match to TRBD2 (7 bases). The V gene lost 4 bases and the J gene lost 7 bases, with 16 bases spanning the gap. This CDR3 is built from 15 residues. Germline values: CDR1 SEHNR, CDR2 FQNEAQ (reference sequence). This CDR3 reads CASSSPGGRIGELFF. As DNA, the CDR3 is TGTGCCAGCAGCTCCCCCGGGGGGCGGATCGGGGAGCTGTTTTTT.

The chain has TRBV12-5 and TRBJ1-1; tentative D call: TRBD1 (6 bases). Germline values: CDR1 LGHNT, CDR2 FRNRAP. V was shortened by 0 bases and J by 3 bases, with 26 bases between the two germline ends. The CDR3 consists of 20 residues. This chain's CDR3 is CASGLVRRGALSPVDTEAFF. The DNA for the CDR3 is TGTGCTAGTGGTTTGGTACGAAGGGGGGCGCTTAGCCCCGTGGACACTGAAGCTTTCTTT.

The CDR3 sequence is CASGTGGSGANVLTF. The CDR3, as DNA: TGTGCCAGCGGGACAGGGGGCTCTGGGGCCAACGTCCTGACTTTC. This chain joins TRBV6-2 or TRBV6-3 and TRBJ2-6; TRBD1 matches at 11 bases. Germline loops: CDR1 MNHEY, CDR2 SVGEGT. CDR3 size: 15 residues. V trimming: 8 bases; J trimming: 0 bases; junction bases outside the gene matches: 0.

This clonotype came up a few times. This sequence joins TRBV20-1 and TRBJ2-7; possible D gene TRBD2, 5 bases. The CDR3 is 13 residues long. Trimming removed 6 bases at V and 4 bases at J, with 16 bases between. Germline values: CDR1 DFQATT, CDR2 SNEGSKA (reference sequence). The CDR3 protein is CSAFSDCIYEQYF. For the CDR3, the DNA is TGCAGTGCCTTTAGCGACTGTATTTACGAGCAGTACTTC.

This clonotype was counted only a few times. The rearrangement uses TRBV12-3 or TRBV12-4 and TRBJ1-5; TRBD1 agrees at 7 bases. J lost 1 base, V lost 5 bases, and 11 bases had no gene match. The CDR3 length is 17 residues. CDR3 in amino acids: CASSPLNPGQSNQPQHF. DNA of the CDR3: TGTGCCAGCAGTCCCCTTAATCCGGGACAGAGCAATCAGCCCCAGCATTTT.

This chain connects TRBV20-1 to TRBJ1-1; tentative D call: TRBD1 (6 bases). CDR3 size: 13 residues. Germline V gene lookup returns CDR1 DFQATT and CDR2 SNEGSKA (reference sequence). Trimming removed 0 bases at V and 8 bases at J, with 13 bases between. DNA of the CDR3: TGCAGTGCTAGAGATTCTCGCGACAGGGAAGCTTTCTTT. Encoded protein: CSARDSRDREAFF.

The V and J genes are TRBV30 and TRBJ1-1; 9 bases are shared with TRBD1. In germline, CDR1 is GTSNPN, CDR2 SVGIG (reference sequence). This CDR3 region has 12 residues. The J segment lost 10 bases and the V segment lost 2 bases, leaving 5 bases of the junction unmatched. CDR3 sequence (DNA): TGTGCCTGGAGTAACAGGGGGCATGGAGCTTTCTTT. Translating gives CAWSNRGHGAFF.

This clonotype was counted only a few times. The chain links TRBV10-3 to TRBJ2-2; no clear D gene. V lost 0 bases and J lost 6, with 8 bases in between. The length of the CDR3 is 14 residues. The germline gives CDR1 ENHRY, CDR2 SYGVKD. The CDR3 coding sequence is TGTGCCATCAGTGAGTCAACATCCTCCGGGGAGCTGTTTTTT. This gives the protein CAISESTSSGELFF.

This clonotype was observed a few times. The CDR3 is CASGPPGLAYEQYF. CDR3 DNA: TGTGCTAGTGGTCCACCGGGACTAGCTTACGAGCAGTACTTC. The chain couples TRBV12-5 to TRBJ2-7; 9 nucleotides agree with TRBD2. Germline-derived CDR1 and CDR2 are LGHNT and FRNRAP. Unmatched junction bases numbered 6, after V lost 5 bases and J lost 4 bases. The CDR3 sequence is 14 residues long. The full variable domain, rest sourced from reference TRBV12-5 and TRBJ2-7, is DARVTQTPRHKVTEMGQEVTMRCQPILGHNTVFWYRQTMMQGLELLAYFRNRAPLDDSGMPKDRFSAEMPDATLATLKIQPSEPRDSAVYFCASGPPGLAYEQYFGPGTRLTVT.

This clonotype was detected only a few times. The CDR3 here is CASSTEKNTEAFF. In DNA form, the CDR3 reads TGTGCCAGCAGCACCGAGAAGAACACTGAAGCTTTCTTT. The chain has TRBV2 and TRBJ1-1; D is unresolved. CDR1 and CDR2 (germline): SNHLY, FYNNEI. Between the trimmed V and J ends, which lost 6 bases and 1 base, there was a span of 9 bases. The length of the CDR3 is 13 residues.

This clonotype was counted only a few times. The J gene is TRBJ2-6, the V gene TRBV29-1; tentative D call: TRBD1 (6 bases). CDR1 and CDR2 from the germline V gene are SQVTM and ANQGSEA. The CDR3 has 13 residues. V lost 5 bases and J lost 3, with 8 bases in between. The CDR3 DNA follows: TGCAGCGTTACAGGGTTTGGGGCCAACGTCCTGACTTTC. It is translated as CSVTGFGANVLTF.

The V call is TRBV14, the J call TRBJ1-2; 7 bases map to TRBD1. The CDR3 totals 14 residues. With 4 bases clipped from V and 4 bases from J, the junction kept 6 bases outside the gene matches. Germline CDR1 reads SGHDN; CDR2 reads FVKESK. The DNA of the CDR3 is TGTGCCAGCAGCCGTCACCGGGACAGCTATGGCTACACCTTC. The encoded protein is CASSRHRDSYGYTF.

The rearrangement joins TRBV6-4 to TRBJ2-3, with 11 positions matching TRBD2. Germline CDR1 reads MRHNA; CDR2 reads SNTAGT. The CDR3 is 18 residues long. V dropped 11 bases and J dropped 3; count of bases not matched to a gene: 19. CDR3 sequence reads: CAFCPLRSSGRSTDTQYF. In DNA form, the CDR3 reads TGTGCCTTCTGTCCGCTCCGTTCTAGCGGGAGGTCGACAGATACGCAGTATTTT.

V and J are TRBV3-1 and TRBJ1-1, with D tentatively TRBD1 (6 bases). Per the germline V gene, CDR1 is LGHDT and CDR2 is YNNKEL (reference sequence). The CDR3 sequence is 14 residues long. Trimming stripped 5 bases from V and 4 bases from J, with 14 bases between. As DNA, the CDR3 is TGTGCCAGCAGCAACTACAGGGCCCCCACTGAAGCTTTCTTT. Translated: CASSNYRAPTEAFF.

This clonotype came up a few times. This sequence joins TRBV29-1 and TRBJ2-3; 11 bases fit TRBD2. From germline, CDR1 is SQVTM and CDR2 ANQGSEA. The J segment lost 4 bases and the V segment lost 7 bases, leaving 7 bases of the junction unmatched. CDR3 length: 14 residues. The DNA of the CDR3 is TGCAGCGCTGCGACTAGCGGGGCCTCAGATACGCAGTATTTT. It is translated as CSAATSGASDTQYF.

CDR3 amino acids: CASRADWGTGEYGYTF. CDR3 coding DNA: TGTGCCAGCCGAGCTGACTGGGGGACAGGGGAATATGGCTACACCTTC. This chain uses TRBV12-3 or TRBV12-4 with TRBJ1-2; 10 nucleotides align to TRBD1. This CDR3 is built from 16 residues. V gave up 8 bases and J gave up 5 bases; unmatched junction bases: 14.

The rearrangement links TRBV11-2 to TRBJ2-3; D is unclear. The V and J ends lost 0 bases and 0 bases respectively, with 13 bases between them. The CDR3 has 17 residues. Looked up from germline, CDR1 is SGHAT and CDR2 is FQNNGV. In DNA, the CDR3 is TGTGCCAGCAGCTTAGATGTGGGCACCTCTAGCACAGATACGCAGTATTTT. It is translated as CASSLDVGTSSTDTQYF.

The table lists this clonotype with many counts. The chain's CDR3 is CASSQERGSIQYF. CDR3 in DNA: TGTGCCAGCAGCCAAGAGAGAGGGAGCATTCAGTACTTC. The chain combines TRBV4-2 with TRBJ2-4; the D gene is possibly TRBD2 (5 bases). V was shortened by 0 bases and J by 9 bases, with 9 bases between the two germline ends. Germline V gene lookup returns CDR1 LGHNA and CDR2 YNFKEQ. This CDR3 comprises 13 residues.

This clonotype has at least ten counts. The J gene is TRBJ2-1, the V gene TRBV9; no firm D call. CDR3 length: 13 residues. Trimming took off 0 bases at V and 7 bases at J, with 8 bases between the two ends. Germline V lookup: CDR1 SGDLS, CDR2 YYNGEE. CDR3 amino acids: CASSVEGRNEQFF. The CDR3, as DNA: TGTGCCAGCAGCGTAGAGGGCAGGAATGAGCAGTTCTTC.

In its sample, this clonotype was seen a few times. DNA of the CDR3: TGCGCCAGCAGCCCCTCAGTCTTGCGGGGCGGGGAGCTGTTTTTT. It yields the protein CASSPSVLRGGELFF. The chain links TRBV5-1 to TRBJ2-2; tentatively, D is TRBD2 (6 bases). V was pared by 4 bases and J by 7 bases, with 17 bases between. The CDR3 loop spans 15 amino acids. The V gene's germline CDR1 is SGHRS and CDR2 YFSETQ.

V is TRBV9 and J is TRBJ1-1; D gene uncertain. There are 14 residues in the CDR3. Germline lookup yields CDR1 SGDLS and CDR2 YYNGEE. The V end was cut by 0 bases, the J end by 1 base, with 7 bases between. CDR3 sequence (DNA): TGTGCCAGCAGCGTAGTACAGACGAACACTGAAGCTTTCTTT. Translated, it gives CASSVVQTNTEAFF.

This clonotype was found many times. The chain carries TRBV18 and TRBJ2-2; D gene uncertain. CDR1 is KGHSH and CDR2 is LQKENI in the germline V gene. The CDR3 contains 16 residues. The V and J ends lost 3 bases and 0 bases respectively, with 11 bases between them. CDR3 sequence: CASSPQALTNTGELFF. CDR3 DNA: TGTGCCAGCTCACCCCAGGCGCTGACGAACACCGGGGAGCTGTTTTTT. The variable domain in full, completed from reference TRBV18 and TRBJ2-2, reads NAGVMQNPRHLVRRRGQEARLRCSPMKGHSHVYWYRQLPEEGLKFMVYLQKENIIDESGMPKERFSAEFPKEGPSILRIQQVVRGDSAAYFCASSPQALTNTGELFFGEGSRLTVL.

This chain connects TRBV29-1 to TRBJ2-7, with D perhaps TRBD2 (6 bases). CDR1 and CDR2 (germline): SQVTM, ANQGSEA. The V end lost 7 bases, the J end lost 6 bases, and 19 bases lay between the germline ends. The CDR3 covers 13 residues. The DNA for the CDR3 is TGCAGCGCCGACGGGGGACCCATTGGCGAGCAGTACTTC. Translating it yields CSADGGPIGEQYF.

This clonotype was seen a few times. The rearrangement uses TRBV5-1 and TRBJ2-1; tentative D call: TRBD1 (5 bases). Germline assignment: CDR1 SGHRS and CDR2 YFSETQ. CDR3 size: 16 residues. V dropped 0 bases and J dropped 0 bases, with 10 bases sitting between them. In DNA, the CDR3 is TGCGCCAGCAGCTTGGCCTGGGGCCCCTCCTACAATGAGCAGTTCTTC. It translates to CASSLAWGPSYNEQFF.